This TCR beta chain was found in a study of T cells after yellow fever vaccination. Template switching with 5'RACE generated the TCR cDNA and added a universal primer site and UMIs. One entry per CDR3 protein results from TCRdb running MiXCR on the 5' RACE reads. The sample yields over 200,000 distinct CDR3 sequences, approximately 6.3% seen once. The TCR originated in a man younger than 40 who received the YFV17D yellow fever vaccine. Source: CD4+ T cells sorted from PBMCs, taken on the day of the yellow fever booster vaccination.

The CDR3 nucleotides are TGTGCCAGCAGCGCGTCTCTGGTTGGTGCCGCCAGGGACACTGAAGCTTTCTTT. This translates into CASSASLVGAARDTEAFF. The rearrangement joins TRBV5-4 to TRBJ1-1; TRBD1 might be the D (5 bases). V lost 4 bases to trimming and J lost 3 bases, with 25 bases between them. The CDR3 spans 18 residues. The V gene's germline CDR1 is SGHNT and CDR2 YYREEE (reference sequence).